There are a few counts of the clone carrying this T cell receptor (beta chain). TCRdb re-called clones via MiXCR from the PCR reads. The data hold more than 15,000 clones, with roughly 23% observed a single time. The data were taken from a study of metastatic and nonmetastatic thyroid tumors. Thyroid surgery had not been preceded by any treatment in any patient. The V end lost 7 bases, the J end lost 7 bases, and 14 bases lay between the germline ends. Germline-derived CDR1 and CDR2 are WNHNN and SYGVQD (reference sequence). This CDR3 region has 14 residues. The receptor was derived from a male donor with papillary thyroid cancer or a benign thyroid nodule (not recorded which). Some clones in this sample may be carry-over from other donors' samples. Sample: blood. V usage is TRBV10-1 and J usage is TRBJ1-6; no definite D call. The CDR3 DNA follows: TGCGCCAGCATAGGGCGACTAAGAAATTCACCCCTCCACTTT. Protein product: CASIGRLRNSPLHF.